Shown below are 17 T cell receptor beta chains from a single sample sequenced in a study of OX40 agonist ivuxolimab in advanced cancers. Profiled with immunoSEQ multiplex PCR; TCRdb holds only in-frame clones, not every one. Of fewer than 90,000 clones in the sample, roughly nine tenths were seen once. The starting material was CD4+ or CD8+ T cells sorted from blood, obtained in a trial of the OX40 agonist ivuxolimab. These TCRs come from an adult with an advanced solid tumor such as melanoma, head and neck, liver or kidney cancer.

The V gene is TRBV7-6, the J gene TRBJ1-3; D is undetermined. The germline V gene encodes CDR1 SGHVS and CDR2 FNYEAQ. Between the trimmed V and J ends, which lost 1 base and 0 bases, there was a span of 4 bases. The CDR3 consists of 14 residues. The DNA for the CDR3 is TGTGCCAGCAGCTTAGGGTACTCTGGAAACACCATATATTTT. This codes for CASSLGYSGNTIYF. Full variable domain (outside the CDR3, taken from reference TRBV7-6 and TRBJ1-3): GAGVSQSPRYKVTKRGQDVALRCDPISGHVSLYWYRQALGQGPEFLTYFNYEAQQDKSGLPNDRFSAERPEGSISTLTIQRTEQRDSAMYRCASSLGYSGNTIYFGEGSWLTVV.

V is TRBV2 and J is TRBJ1-5; D may be TRBD1 (6 bases). Germline CDR1 is SNHLY and CDR2 is FYNNEI. The CDR3 is 14 residues long. The germline V and J ends were trimmed by 5 bases and 0 bases, with 8 bases remaining between them. CDR3 protein: CASSLQGSNQPQHF. CDR3 DNA sequence: TGTGCCAGCAGTTTACAGGGTAGCAATCAGCCCCAGCATTTT. The whole variable domain, remainder taken from reference TRBV2 and TRBJ1-5, is EPEVTQTPSHQVTQMGQEVILRCVPISNHLYFYWYRQILGQKVEFLVSFYNNEISEKSEIFDDQFSVERPDGSNFTLKIRSTKLEDSAMYFCASSLQGSNQPQHFGDGTRLSIL.

V gene TRBV11-2 combines with J gene TRBJ2-1; D gene ambiguous. The CDR3 has 16 residues. Deletions cut 2 bases from V and 0 bases from J, with 11 bases between. Germline CDR1 and CDR2: SGHAT and FQNNGV. CDR3 protein: CASSLRPDGSYNEQFF. The CDR3 nucleotides read TGTGCCAGCAGCTTACGCCCAGATGGCTCCTACAATGAGCAGTTCTTC.

There are a few counts of this clone. DNA of the CDR3: TGTGCCAGCAGCCACGGCGGGAGGGCCACGAATGAGCAGTTCTTC. As protein: CASSHGGRATNEQFF. The V call is TRBV4-2, the J call TRBJ2-1, with 9 nucleotides matching TRBD2. The trim removed 3 bases at V and 7 bases at J, leaving 7 bases unmatched. Germline V lookup: CDR1 LGHNA, CDR2 YNFKEQ. This CDR3 is 15 amino acids long.

The CDR3 here is CASSEGQSSYNSPLHF. DNA of the CDR3: TGTGCCAGCAGCGAAGGACAGAGCTCCTATAATTCACCCCTCCACTTT. V is TRBV5-4 and J is TRBJ1-6; possibly TRBD1 for D (6 bases). V lost 4 bases and J 0 bases, leaving 11 bases between the germline ends. CDR1 is SGHNT and CDR2 is YYREEE in the germline V gene (reference sequence). The CDR3 length is 16 residues.

The chain combines TRBV11-2 with TRBJ1-1; D gene unclear. Trimming stripped 5 bases from V and 4 bases from J, with 8 bases between. This CDR3 spans 12 amino acids. Germline V gene sequence: CDR1 SGHAT, CDR2 FQNNGV. CDR3 sequence (DNA): TGTGCCAGCAGCCTACCCGGCACTGAAGCTTTCTTT. Protein sequence: CASSLPGTEAFF.

The rearrangement links TRBV7-3 to TRBJ2-3, with D unresolved. CDR1 SGHTA and CDR2 FQGTGA come from the germline V gene. The CDR3 is made up of 12 amino acids. Trimming shortened V by 5 bases and J by 5 bases, and 8 bases separated the two germline ends. CDR3: CASSAAGDTQYF. The DNA for the CDR3 is TGTGCCAGCAGCGCGGCTGGAGATACGCAGTATTTT. The full variable domain, rest sourced from reference TRBV7-3 and TRBJ2-3, is GAGVSQTPSNKVTEKGKYVELRCDPISGHTALYWYRQSLGQGPEFLIYFQGTGAADDSGLPNDRFFAVRPEGSVSTLKIQRTERGDSAVYLCASSAAGDTQYFGPGTRLTVL.

The V call is TRBV7-7, the J call TRBJ2-7, with TRBD2 identical over 7 bases. The CDR3 is 12 residues long. The V gene end was trimmed by 6 bases and the J gene end by 4 bases; junction bases not matched to a gene: 3. Germline CDR1 is SSHAT and CDR2 is FNYEAQ (reference sequence). Here the CDR3 reads CASSGGGYEQYF. Written as DNA, the CDR3 is TGTGCCAGCAGTGGGGGGGGATACGAGCAGTACTTC.

V gene TRBV5-6 combines with J gene TRBJ2-2; D remains unclear. CDR3 length: 16 residues. Germline CDR1 reads SGHDT; CDR2 reads YYEEEE. Trimming took off 4 bases at V and 0 bases at J, with 13 bases between the two ends. The CDR3 bases are TGTGCCAGCAGCGAGACCCTTTTCGCGAACACCGGGGAGCTGTTTTTT. Residues: CASSETLFANTGELFF.

The chain is built from TRBV7-6 and TRBJ1-3; tentatively, D is TRBD1 (6 bases). Germline assignment: CDR1 SGHVS and CDR2 FNYEAQ. The CDR3 runs to 16 residues. V lost 5 bases and J lost 0, with 14 bases in between. The CDR3 loop reads CASSHGRGFSGNTIYF. DNA of the CDR3: TGTGCCAGCAGCCACGGGAGGGGGTTCTCTGGAAACACCATATATTTT.

The rearrangement uses TRBV21-1 and TRBJ2-6. TRBV21-1 is given as a pseudogene. The CDR3 totals 16 residues. CDR3 sequence: CASMGRGESGANVLTF. DNA for the CDR3: TGTGCCAGCATGGGTAGGGGGGAGTCTGGGGCCAACGTCCTGACTTTC.

The V call is TRBV5-1, the J call TRBJ2-2, with 8 bases matching TRBD1. With 1 base clipped from V and 8 bases from J, the junction kept 10 bases outside the gene matches. CDR3 length: 16 amino acids. Germline CDR1 SGHRS, CDR2 YFSETQ. For the CDR3, the DNA is TGCGCCAGCAGCTTGTCCCACAGGGGGAGCTGGGGGGAGCTGTTTTTT. Translating gives CASSLSHRGSWGELFF.

The gene calls are TRBV6-5 and TRBJ1-3; 8 bases are shared with TRBD1. Germline V gene lookup returns CDR1 MNHEY and CDR2 SVGAGI. The trim removed 5 bases at V and 1 base at J, leaving 4 bases unmatched. This CDR3 has 15 amino acids. For the CDR3, the DNA is TGTGCCAGCAGTCCGGACAGGGAGTCTGGAAACACCATATATTTT. It specifies CASSPDRESGNTIYF.

The gene calls are TRBV5-6 and TRBJ1-5; D gene unclear. The CDR3 spans 14 residues. V lost 2 bases and J 3 bases, leaving 9 bases between the germline ends. CDR1 and CDR2 from the germline V gene are SGHDT and YYEEEE. The CDR3 sequence: CASSFGRINQPQHF. For the CDR3, the DNA is TGTGCCAGCAGCTTTGGGCGGATCAATCAGCCCCAGCATTTT.

The chain employs TRBV30 and TRBJ1-1, with D tentatively TRBD1 (6 bases). Germline lookup yields CDR1 GTSNPN and CDR2 SVGIG (reference sequence). The length of the CDR3 is 14 residues. V lost 1 base to trimming and J lost 9 bases, with 18 bases between them. The CDR3 is CAWSGPTGASKAFF. CDR3 DNA: TGTGCCTGGAGTGGACCCACGGGGGCAAGTAAAGCTTTCTTT.

This clone was seen a handful of times. V usage is TRBV4-2 and J usage is TRBJ2-7; 7 bases match TRBD2. The CDR3 covers 18 residues. Losses at the gene ends were 0 bases for V and 1 base for J; bases not matched to a gene: 12. The germline gives CDR1 LGHNA, CDR2 YNFKEQ. The CDR3 DNA reads as TGTGCCAGCAGCCAAGATGTGTCCCGCGGGACTATATCCTACGAGCAGTACTTC. Protein: CASSQDVSRGTISYEQYF.

The chain recombines TRBV2 with TRBJ2-3; 8 bases match TRBD2. CDR1 and CDR2 (germline): SNHLY, FYNNEI. CDR3 size: 16 residues. Trimming took 2 bases from V and 1 from J; bases not matched to a gene: 5. In DNA form, the CDR3 reads TGTGCCAGCAGTGAAACGCGGGGGGCAGGCACAGATACGCAGTATTTT. It translates to CASSETRGAGTDTQYF.